The rows below give T cell receptor beta chains drawn from one sample of a study of blood T cell repertoires in COVID-19. Assay used: immunoSEQ multiplex PCR; TCRdb lists only in-frame clones, some missing. The sample records 250,000 to 350,000 clones, approximately 91% being singletons. The source material was peripheral blood. The receptors here all came from a woman aged 55-69 years with acute or convalescent COVID-19. CDR3s include the opening cysteine and the closing phenylalanine or tryptophan. The D gene is left open where the match is weak. The size of a clone is reported for some rows only, either as once, few or many, or as a class for expanded clones.

TRBV19	-	TRBJ1-1	TRBD1	TGTGCCAGTAGCGGACAGGGGAGTACTGAAGCTTTCTTT	CASSGQGSTEAFF
TRBV2	-	TRBJ1-5	-	TGTGCCAGCAGTGACACGGGAGTCAATCAGCCCCAGCATTTT	CASSDTGVNQPQHF
TRBV7-9	-	TRBJ2-5	-	TGTGCCAGCAGCCCCATGGGCGAGACCCAGTACTTC	CASSPMGETQYF
TRBV21-1	-	TRBJ2-5	-	TGTGCCAGCAGCAAGAGGAGGGAGCAGGACGGAGAGACCCAGTACTTC	CASSKRREQDGETQYF
TRBV6-4	once	TRBJ2-7	TRBD2	TGTGCCAGGCCCCCCCCGGGGCTAGCGGTATCCTACGAGCAGTACTTC	CARPPPGLAVSYEQYF
TRBV27	-	TRBJ1-5	-	TGTGCCAGCAGTCCTGGGGGCAGCGCCTCCTATAGCAATCAGCCCCAGCATTTT	CASSPGGSASYSNQPQHF
TRBV27	-	TRBJ1-3	TRBD1	TGTGCCAGCAGTGCAACCCAGGGGGCAGGAAACACCATATATTTT	CASSATQGAGNTIYF
TRBV27	-	TRBJ2-7	-	TGTGCCAGCAGAAAGAAAACCGGGACAACGAACCGGTACGAGCAGTACTTC	CASRKKTGTTNRYEQYF
TRBV5-4	-	TRBJ1-6	TRBD1	TGTGCCAGCAGCTGGGACAGTAGCTCCTATAATTCACCCCTCCACTTT	CASSWDSSSYNSPLHF
TRBV10-3	-	TRBJ1-1	TRBD1	TGTGCCACCGGGACAGAGAACACTGAAGCTTTCTTT	CATGTENTEAFF
TRBV9	-	TRBJ1-1	-	TGTGCCAGCAGCGTAGCTACAGGGAACACTGAAGCTTTCTTT	CASSVATGNTEAFF
TRBV7-8	-	TRBJ2-5	TRBD1	TGTGCCAGCAGTAAACAGGGGGTTCAAGAGACCCAGTACTTC	CASSKQGVQETQYF
TRBV27	once	TRBJ2-5	TRBD1	TGTGCCAGCAGTTCGGGTAGGACAGGGTGGCAAGAGACCCAGTACTTC	CASSSGRTGWQETQYF
TRBV28	-	TRBJ1-5	-	TGTGCCAGCAGGATGAACTTAAATCAGCCCCAGCATTTT	CASRMNLNQPQHF